What follows describes a single TCR beta chain. Looked up from germline, CDR1 is SGDLS and CDR2 is YYNGEE. CDR3 length equals 15 residues. The V and J ends lost 0 bases and 7 bases respectively, with 14 bases between them. This entry belongs to a study of blood T cell repertoires in COVID-19. Repertoires were generated with immunoSEQ multiplex PCR, while TCRdb's copy carries only in-frame clones and drops some. The sample has approximately 160,000 clones; approximately 85% are singletons. Sequenced input: peripheral blood. J is TRBJ2-1 and V is TRBV9; D is ambiguous. This receptor was obtained from a man in his sixties who had recovered from COVID-19. CDR3 loop: CASSVGGGAGNEQFF. The CDR3 DNA sequence: TGTGCCAGCAGCGTAGGTGGTGGCGCAGGAAATGAGCAGTTCTTC.